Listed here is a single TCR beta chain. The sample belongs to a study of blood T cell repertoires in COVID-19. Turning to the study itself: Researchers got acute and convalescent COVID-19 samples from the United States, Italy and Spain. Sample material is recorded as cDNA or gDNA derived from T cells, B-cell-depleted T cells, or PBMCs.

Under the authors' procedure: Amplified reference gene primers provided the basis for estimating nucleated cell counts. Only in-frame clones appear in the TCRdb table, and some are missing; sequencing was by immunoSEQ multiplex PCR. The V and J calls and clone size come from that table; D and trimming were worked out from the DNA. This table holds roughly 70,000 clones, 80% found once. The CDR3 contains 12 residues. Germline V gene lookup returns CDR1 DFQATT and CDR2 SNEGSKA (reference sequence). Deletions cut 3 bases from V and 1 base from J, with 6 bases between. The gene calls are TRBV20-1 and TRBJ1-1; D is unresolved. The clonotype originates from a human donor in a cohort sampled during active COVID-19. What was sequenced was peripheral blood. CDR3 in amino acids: CSASRANTEAFF. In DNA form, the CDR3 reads TGCAGTGCTAGTAGAGCGAACACTGAAGCTTTCTTT.